The 24 T cell receptor beta chains presented below share a single source sample, sequenced in a study of blood T cell repertoires in COVID-19. Generated by immunoSEQ multiplex PCR, the TCRdb table keeps only in-frame clones and is missing some. Counted here are tens of thousands of clones, roughly 87% occurring once; the ten biggest clones make up roughly 2.1%. Sequenced sample: peripheral blood. The receptors were sampled from a man aged 50 to 60 with acute or convalescent COVID-19.

The chain employs TRBV30 and TRBJ1-2; D is uncertain. Germline V gene data show CDR1 as GTSNPN and CDR2 as SVGIG (reference sequence). V was cut by 2 bases and J by 6 bases, with 19 bases left in between. The CDR3 runs to 15 residues. CDR3 region: CAWSPTVPSGDGYTF. In nucleotides, the CDR3 is TGTGCCTGGAGTCCCACGGTACCATCCGGGGATGGCTACACCTTC.

This clone was observed a single time. J is TRBJ2-3 and V is TRBV29-1; D gene unclear. This CDR3 region has 12 residues. Germline V gene data show CDR1 as SQVTM and CDR2 as ANQGSEA. CDR3 protein: CRVESTTDTQYF. The DNA for the CDR3 is TGCAGGGTGGAGAGTACCACAGATACGCAGTATTTT.

CDR3 in amino acids: CASSQGGAALSYGYTF. In nucleotides, the CDR3 is TGTGCCAGCAGCCAAGGCGGGGCGGCGTTATCCTATGGCTACACCTTC. V gene TRBV3-1 (or the pseudogene TRBV3-2) combines with J gene TRBJ1-2, with TRBD1 as a possible D gene (5 bases). Germline CDR1 and CDR2: LGHDT and YNNKEL (reference sequence). The CDR3 loop spans 16 amino acids. V was pared by 1 base and J by 4 bases, with 16 bases between.

This rearrangement joins TRBV24-1 to TRBJ2-7, with 9 bases lining up with TRBD1. In germline, CDR1 is KGHDR, CDR2 SFDVKD. The CDR3 covers 13 residues. J lost 5 bases, V lost 7 bases, and 5 bases had no gene match. Here the CDR3 reads CATRGQGENEQYV. CDR3 bases: TGTGCCACCAGGGGACAGGGAGAGAACGAGCAGTACGTC.

The V and J genes are TRBV4-3 and TRBJ2-3; tentatively, D is TRBD1 (5 bases). The CDR3 has 14 residues. V was cut by 0 bases and J by 4 bases, with 8 bases left in between. CDR1 is LGHNA, CDR2 YSLEER, per germline. The CDR3 DNA is TGCGCCAGCAGCCAAGAAGGGGCGTCAGATACGCAGTATTTT. Its translation: CASSQEGASDTQYF.

The V call is TRBV4-3, the J call TRBJ1-6; D is perhaps TRBD1 (6 bases). From germline, CDR1 is LGHNA and CDR2 YSLEER. CDR3 length: 16 amino acids. V lost 6 bases to trimming and J lost 7 bases, with 19 bases between them. The CDR3 DNA reads TGCGCCAGCAGTCCTATGGGGGGGCGAGAGAATTCACCCCTCCACTTT. This sequence encodes CASSPMGGRENSPLHF.

This sequence joins TRBV24-1 and TRBJ2-1, with D possibly matching TRBD2 (6 bases). The germline V gene encodes CDR1 KGHDR and CDR2 SFDVKD. The CDR3 sequence is 14 residues long. Trimming shortened V by 3 bases and J by 10 bases, and 15 bases separated the two germline ends. DNA for the CDR3: TGTGCCACCAGTGATAGGACTATGCCTTGGGAGCAGTTCTTC. This translates into CATSDRTMPWEQFF.

The chain uses TRBV7-9 and TRBJ1-1, with 9 bases fitting TRBD1. CDR1 is SEHNR, CDR2 FQNEAQ, per germline (reference sequence). The V segment lost 4 bases and the J segment 2 bases; nucleotides outside the gene matches: 5. The CDR3 extends over 15 amino acids. Here the CDR3 reads CASSYQDRGNTEAFF. The CDR3 DNA sequence: TGTGCCAGCAGCTACCAGGACAGGGGTAACACTGAAGCTTTCTTT.

This chain connects TRBV27 to TRBJ2-7, with D tentatively TRBD1 (6 bases). The CDR3 length is 15 residues. Germline loops: CDR1 MNHEY, CDR2 SMNVEV (reference sequence). V shed 0 bases and J shed 7 bases, with 16 bases lying between them. The CDR3 reads CASSLSGRGDGEQYF. The CDR3 coding sequence is TGTGCCAGCAGTTTATCGGGCAGGGGAGACGGGGAGCAGTACTTC.

The J gene is TRBJ2-1, the V gene TRBV9; 10 bases are a match to TRBD2. Germline trimming cut 3 bases from V and 5 bases from J; bases unmatched to any gene: 5. The CDR3 consists of 15 residues. Germline loops: CDR1 SGDLS, CDR2 YYNGEE. Here the CDR3 reads CASSALAGGNNEQFF. The CDR3 coding sequence is TGTGCCAGCAGCGCCTTAGCGGGGGGTAACAATGAGCAGTTCTTC.

The chain couples TRBV7-2 to TRBJ1-1; 10 bases map to TRBD1. The CDR3 sequence is 17 residues long. The ends lost 1 base at V and 0 bases at J; junction bases unmatched: 5. The germline V gene has CDR1 SGHTA and CDR2 FQGNSA. CDR3 nucleotides: TGTGCCAGCAGCTTAGTAGGGACAGGGGTAGTGAACACTGAAGCTTTCTTT. Translation gives CASSLVGTGVVNTEAFF.

The CDR3 nucleotides are TGTGCCAGCTCATTTCTGACTCTAACCCACTCCTACAATGAGCAGTTCTTC. Encoded protein: CASSFLTLTHSYNEQFF. The chain has TRBV18 and TRBJ2-1; D is unresolved. With 5 bases removed from V and 0 bases from J, the gap between germline ends came to 17 bases. Per the germline V gene, CDR1 is KGHSH and CDR2 is LQKENI. The CDR3 is 17 residues long. Filled out from reference TRBV18 and TRBJ2-1, the complete variable domain reads NAGVMQNPRHLVRRRGQEARLRCSPMKGHSHVYWYRQLPEEGLKFMVYLQKENIIDESGMPKERFSAEFPKEGPSILRIQQVVRGDSAAYFCASSFLTLTHSYNEQFFGPGTRLTVL.

The gene calls are TRBV25-1 and TRBJ2-1, with TRBD2 identical over 10 bases. The germline gives CDR1 MGHDK, CDR2 SYGVNS. This CDR3 has 14 amino acids. With V trimmed by 5 bases and J by 3 bases, 1 base remained unmatched. The CDR3 region is CASSRTSGYNEQFF. In DNA, the CDR3 is TGTGCCAGCAGTAGGACTAGCGGCTACAATGAGCAGTTCTTC.

V gene TRBV11-2 combines with J gene TRBJ2-3; 9 nucleotides align to TRBD2. The CDR3 has 17 residues. Trimming at V came to 8 bases and at J to 1 base, leaving 13 bases not matched to a gene. Germline CDR1 SGHAT, CDR2 FQNNGV. The CDR3 DNA is TGTGCCAGCGAAAGGAGTGGCGGGGGGGCCCGCACAGATACGCAGTATTTT. Translated, it gives CASERSGGGARTDTQYF.

The V call is TRBV19, the J call TRBJ1-4; 7 bases match TRBD1. CDR3 length: 13 residues. CDR1 is LNHDA, CDR2 SQIVND, per germline (reference sequence). V shed 8 bases, J shed 5 bases, and the junction held 5 bases outside the gene matches. The CDR3 region is CASGRQGNEKLFF. The CDR3 DNA reads TGTGCCAGTGGGAGACAGGGAAATGAAAAACTGTTTTTT. The full variable domain, rest sourced from reference TRBV19 and TRBJ1-4, is DGGITQSPKYLFRKEGQNVTLSCEQNLNHDAMYWYRQDPGQGLRLIYYSQIVNDFQKGDIAEGYSVSREKKESFPLTVTSAQKNPTAFYLCASGRQGNEKLFFGSGTQLSVL.

Judged by abundance, this clone is medium-sized. The V gene is TRBV4-3, the J gene TRBJ1-6; maybe TRBD1 (5 bases). Looked up from germline, CDR1 is LGHNA and CDR2 is YSLEER. The CDR3 has 16 amino acids. The germline V and J ends were trimmed by 0 bases and 10 bases, with 16 bases remaining between them. CDR3 sequence: CASSQEVVGVGSPLHF. CDR3 nucleotides: TGCGCCAGCAGCCAAGAGGTGGTAGGGGTCGGGTCACCCCTCCACTTT.

The V gene is TRBV5-5, the J gene TRBJ2-7; D is unresolved. Deletions cut 0 bases from V and 0 bases from J, with 10 bases between. The V gene's germline CDR1 is SGHKS and CDR2 YYEKEE (reference sequence). This CDR3 contains 15 residues. The CDR3 sequence: CASSLALATSYEQYV. CDR3 nucleotide sequence: TGTGCCAGCAGCTTGGCCCTGGCAACCTCCTACGAGCAGTACGTC.

The chain combines TRBV2 with TRBJ1-5; 9 bases match TRBD1. With V trimmed by 7 bases and J by 5 bases, 6 bases remained unmatched. The germline gives CDR1 SNHLY, CDR2 FYNNEI. The CDR3 has 14 residues. CDR3 region: CASTRDRDDQPQHF. CDR3 nucleotide sequence: TGTGCCAGCACCAGGGACAGGGATGATCAGCCCCAGCATTTT.

The genes are TRBV5-1 and TRBJ2-7, with D possibly being TRBD2 (6 bases). Trimming left V 2 bases short and J 0 bases short, with 12 bases between. CDR1 and CDR2 (germline): SGHRS, YFSETQ. This CDR3 contains 15 residues. CDR3 residues: CASSLTLGGSYEQYF. The CDR3 bases are TGCGCCAGCAGCTTAACACTCGGGGGCTCCTACGAGCAGTACTTC. Using reference TRBV5-1 and TRBJ2-7 for the parts outside the CDR3, the full variable domain is KAGVTQTPRYLIKTRGQQVTLSCSPISGHRSVSWYQQTPGQGLQFLFEYFSETQRNKGNFPGRFSGRQFSNSRSEMNVSTLELGDSALYLCASSLTLGGSYEQYFGPGTRLTVT.

The rearrangement uses TRBV28 and TRBJ2-7; 7 positions agree with TRBD2. Germline V gene data show CDR1 as MDHEN and CDR2 as SYDVKM. This CDR3 is built from 17 residues. With 5 bases clipped from V and 3 bases from J, the junction kept 16 bases outside the gene matches. The CDR3 DNA sequence: TGTGCCAGCAGTCCACCCCCGGGGGGAAGGTCTCGCTACGAGCAGTACTTC. Its protein is CASSPPPGGRSRYEQYF.

The chain is built from TRBV28 and TRBJ1-2, with 8 bases aligning to TRBD1. The junction had 10 bases not matched to a gene; V was cut back by 5 bases and J by 8 bases. The CDR3 runs to 14 residues. From germline, CDR1 is MDHEN and CDR2 SYDVKM. In DNA, the CDR3 is TGTGCCAGCAGTGCCGGGACAGGAGGGATAGGCTACACCTTC. Translated: CASSAGTGGIGYTF.

The V call is TRBV5-1, the J call TRBJ2-1, with D perhaps TRBD1 (7 bases). CDR3 length: 17 amino acids. Germline V gene data show CDR1 as SGHRS and CDR2 as YFSETQ. The germline V and J ends were trimmed by 3 bases and 2 bases, with 18 bases remaining between them. CDR3 nucleotides: TGCGCCAGCAGCTGGGGGGAGACAGGGACCACCTACAATGAGCAGTTCTTC. Translated: CASSWGETGTTYNEQFF.

J is TRBJ1-2 and V is TRBV2; 8 positions match TRBD1. V lost 3 bases and J lost 7; bases outside the gene matches: 4. The CDR3 is 13 amino acids. Per germline, CDR1 SNHLY and CDR2 FYNNEI. The DNA for the CDR3 is TGTGCCAGCAGTGACAGGGGGACAGGTGGCTACACCTTC. Its translation is CASSDRGTGGYTF.

The rearrangement links TRBV11-3 to TRBJ2-2, with D hard to call. V dropped 3 bases and J dropped 0 bases, with 14 bases sitting between them. This CDR3 region has 17 residues. Germline assignment: CDR1 SGHNT and CDR2 YENEEA. The CDR3 DNA reads TGTGCCAGCAGCTTCGGCGGCACATACCCGAACACCGGGGAGCTGTTTTTT. It yields the protein CASSFGGTYPNTGELFF.